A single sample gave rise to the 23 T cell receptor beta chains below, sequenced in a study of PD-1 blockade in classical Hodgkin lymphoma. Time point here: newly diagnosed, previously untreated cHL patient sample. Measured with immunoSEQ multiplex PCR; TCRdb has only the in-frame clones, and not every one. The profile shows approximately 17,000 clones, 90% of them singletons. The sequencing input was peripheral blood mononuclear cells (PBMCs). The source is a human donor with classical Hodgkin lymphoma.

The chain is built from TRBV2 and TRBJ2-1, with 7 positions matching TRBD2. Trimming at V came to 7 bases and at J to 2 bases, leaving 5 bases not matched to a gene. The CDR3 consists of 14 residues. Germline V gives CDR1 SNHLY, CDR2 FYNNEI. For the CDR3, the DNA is TGTGCCAGCAACGCGGGAGAGGCCTACAATGAGCAGTTCTTC. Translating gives CASNAGEAYNEQFF.

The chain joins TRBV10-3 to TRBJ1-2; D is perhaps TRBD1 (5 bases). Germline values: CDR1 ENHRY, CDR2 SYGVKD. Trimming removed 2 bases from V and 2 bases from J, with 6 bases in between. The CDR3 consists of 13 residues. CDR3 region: CAISERDNYGYTF. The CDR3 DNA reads TGTGCCATCAGTGAGCGGGACAACTATGGCTACACCTTC.

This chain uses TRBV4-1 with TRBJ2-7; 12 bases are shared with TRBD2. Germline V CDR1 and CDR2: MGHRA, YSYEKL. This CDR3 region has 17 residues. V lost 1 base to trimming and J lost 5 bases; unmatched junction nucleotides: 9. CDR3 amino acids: CASSQAVTSGRINEQYF. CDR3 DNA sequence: TGCGCCAGCAGCCAAGCTGTAACTAGCGGGAGGATCAACGAGCAGTACTTC.

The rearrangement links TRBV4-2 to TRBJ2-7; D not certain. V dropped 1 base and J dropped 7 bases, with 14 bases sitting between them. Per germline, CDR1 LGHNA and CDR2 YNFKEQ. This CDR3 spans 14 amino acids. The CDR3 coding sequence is TGTGCCAGCAGCCAAGGAAAAGAGAGCGAGGAGCAGTACTTC. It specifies CASSQGKESEEQYF.

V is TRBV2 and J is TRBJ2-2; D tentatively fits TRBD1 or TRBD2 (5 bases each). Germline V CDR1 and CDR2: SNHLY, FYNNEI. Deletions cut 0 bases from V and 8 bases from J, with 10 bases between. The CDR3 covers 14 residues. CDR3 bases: TGTGCCAGCAGTGAAGCGAGAGGGGCGGGGGAGCTGTTTTTT. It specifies CASSEARGAGELFF.

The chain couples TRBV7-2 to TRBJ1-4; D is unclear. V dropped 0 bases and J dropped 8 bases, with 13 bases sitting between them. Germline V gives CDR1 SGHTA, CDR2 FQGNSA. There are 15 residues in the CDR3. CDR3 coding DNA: TGTGCCAGCAGCTTAGCGGGAGTCCGAAGGGAAAAACTGTTTTTT. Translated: CASSLAGVRREKLFF.

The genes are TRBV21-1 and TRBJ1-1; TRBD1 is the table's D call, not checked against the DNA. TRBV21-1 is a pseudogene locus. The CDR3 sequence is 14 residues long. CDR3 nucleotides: TGTGCCAGCAGCGAGACAGGACCTAACACTGAAGCTTTCTTT. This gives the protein CASSETGPNTEAFF.

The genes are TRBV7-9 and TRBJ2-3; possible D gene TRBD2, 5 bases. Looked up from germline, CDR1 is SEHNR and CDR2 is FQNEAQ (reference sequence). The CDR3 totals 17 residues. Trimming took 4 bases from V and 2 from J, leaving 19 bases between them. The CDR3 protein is CASSSSQSRTYTDTQYF. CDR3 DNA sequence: TGTGCCAGCAGCTCGTCCCAATCCAGGACTTACACAGATACGCAGTATTTT.

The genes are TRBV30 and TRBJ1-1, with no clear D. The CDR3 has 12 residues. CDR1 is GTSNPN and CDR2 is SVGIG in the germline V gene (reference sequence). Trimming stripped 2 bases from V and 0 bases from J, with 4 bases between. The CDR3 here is CAWSMMNTEAFF. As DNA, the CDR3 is TGTGCCTGGAGTATGATGAACACTGAAGCTTTCTTT.

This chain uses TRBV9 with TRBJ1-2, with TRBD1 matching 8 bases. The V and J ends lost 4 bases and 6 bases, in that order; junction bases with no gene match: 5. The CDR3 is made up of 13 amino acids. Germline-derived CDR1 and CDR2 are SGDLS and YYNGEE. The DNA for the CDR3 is TGTGCCAGCAGCAAGACAGGGGCTGATGGCTACACCTTC. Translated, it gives CASSKTGADGYTF.

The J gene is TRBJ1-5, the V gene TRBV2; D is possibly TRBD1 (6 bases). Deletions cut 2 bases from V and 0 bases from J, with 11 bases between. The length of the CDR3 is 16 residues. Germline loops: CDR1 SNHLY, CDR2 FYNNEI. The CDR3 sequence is CASSEWGAVSNQPQHF. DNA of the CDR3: TGTGCCAGCAGTGAATGGGGGGCGGTTAGCAATCAGCCCCAGCATTTT.

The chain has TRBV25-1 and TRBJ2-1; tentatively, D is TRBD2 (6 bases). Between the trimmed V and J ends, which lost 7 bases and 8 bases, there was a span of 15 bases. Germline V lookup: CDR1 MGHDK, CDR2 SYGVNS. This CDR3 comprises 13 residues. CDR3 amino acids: CASTSRTNDEQFF. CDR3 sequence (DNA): TGTGCCAGCACCTCCCGGACTAATGATGAGCAGTTCTTC.

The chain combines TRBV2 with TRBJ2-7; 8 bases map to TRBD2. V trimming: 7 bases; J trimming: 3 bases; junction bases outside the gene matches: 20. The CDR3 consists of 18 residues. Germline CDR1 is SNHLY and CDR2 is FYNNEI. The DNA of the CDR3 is TGTGCCAGCATCCCGGGGGGGCAGGGGCTGATAATCTACTACGAGCAGTACTTC. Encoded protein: CASIPGGQGLIIYYEQYF.

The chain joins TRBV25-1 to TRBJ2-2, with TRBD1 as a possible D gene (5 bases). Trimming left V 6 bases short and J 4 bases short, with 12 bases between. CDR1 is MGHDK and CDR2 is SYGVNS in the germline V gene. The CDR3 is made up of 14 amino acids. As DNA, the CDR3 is TGTGCCAGCAGCGAGAGGACACCCACCGGGGAGCTGTTTTTT. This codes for CASSERTPTGELFF.

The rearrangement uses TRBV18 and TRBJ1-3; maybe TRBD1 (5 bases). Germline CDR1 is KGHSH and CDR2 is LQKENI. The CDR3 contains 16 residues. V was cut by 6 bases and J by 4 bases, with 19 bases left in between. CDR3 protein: CASSPQGPWGGNTIYF. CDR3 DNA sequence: TGTGCCAGCTCCCCCCAGGGCCCCTGGGGAGGAAACACCATATATTTT.

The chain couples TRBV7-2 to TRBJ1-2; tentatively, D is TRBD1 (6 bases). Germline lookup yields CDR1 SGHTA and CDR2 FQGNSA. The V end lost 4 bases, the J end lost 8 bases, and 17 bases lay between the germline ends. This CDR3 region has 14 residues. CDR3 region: CASSSPGGARGYTF. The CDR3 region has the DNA TGTGCCAGCAGCTCCCCCGGGGGGGCGCGGGGCTACACCTTC.

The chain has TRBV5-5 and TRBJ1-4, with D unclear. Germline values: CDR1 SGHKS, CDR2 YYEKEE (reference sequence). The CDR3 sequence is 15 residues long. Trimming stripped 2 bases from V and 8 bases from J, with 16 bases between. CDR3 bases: TGTGCCAGCAGCTTCGGCACAAGGGAGGTGGAAAAACTGTTTTTT. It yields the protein CASSFGTREVEKLFF.

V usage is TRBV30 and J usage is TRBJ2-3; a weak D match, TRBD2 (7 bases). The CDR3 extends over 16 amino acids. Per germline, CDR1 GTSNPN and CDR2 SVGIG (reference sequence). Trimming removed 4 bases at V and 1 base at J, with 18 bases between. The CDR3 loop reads CAWTHGGLARTDTQYF. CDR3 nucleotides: TGTGCCTGGACCCACGGGGGGCTAGCGCGCACAGATACGCAGTATTTT.

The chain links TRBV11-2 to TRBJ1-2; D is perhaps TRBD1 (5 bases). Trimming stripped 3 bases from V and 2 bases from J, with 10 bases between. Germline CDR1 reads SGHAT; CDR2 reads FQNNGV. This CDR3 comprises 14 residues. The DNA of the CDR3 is TGTGCCAGCAGCTTGGGGGACGGAAACTATGGCTACACCTTC. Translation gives CASSLGDGNYGYTF. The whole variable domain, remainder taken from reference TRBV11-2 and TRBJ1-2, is EAGVAQSPRYKIIEKRQSVAFWCNPISGHATLYWYQQILGQGPKLLIQFQNNGVVDDSQLPKDRFSAERLKGVDSTLKIQPAKLEDSAVYLCASSLGDGNYGYTFGSGTRLTVV.

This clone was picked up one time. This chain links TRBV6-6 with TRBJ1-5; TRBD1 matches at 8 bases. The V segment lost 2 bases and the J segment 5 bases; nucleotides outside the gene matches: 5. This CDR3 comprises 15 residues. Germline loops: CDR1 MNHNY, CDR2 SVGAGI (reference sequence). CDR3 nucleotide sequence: TGTGCCAGCAGTTACAGGCAGGGGGCCTATCAGCCCCAGCATTTT. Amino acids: CASSYRQGAYQPQHF.

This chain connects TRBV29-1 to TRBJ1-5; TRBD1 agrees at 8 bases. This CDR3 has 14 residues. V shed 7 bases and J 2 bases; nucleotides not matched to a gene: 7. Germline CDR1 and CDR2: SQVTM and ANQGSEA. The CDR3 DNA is TGCAGCGCCAGGACAGGGATGGGCAATCAGCCCCAGCATTTT. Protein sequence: CSARTGMGNQPQHF.

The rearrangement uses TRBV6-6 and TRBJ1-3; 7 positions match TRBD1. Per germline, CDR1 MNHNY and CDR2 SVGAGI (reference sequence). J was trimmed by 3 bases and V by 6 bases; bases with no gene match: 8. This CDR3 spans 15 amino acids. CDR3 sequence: CASSPTGEGGNTIYF. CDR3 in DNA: TGTGCCAGCAGCCCAACAGGGGAAGGTGGAAACACCATATATTTT.

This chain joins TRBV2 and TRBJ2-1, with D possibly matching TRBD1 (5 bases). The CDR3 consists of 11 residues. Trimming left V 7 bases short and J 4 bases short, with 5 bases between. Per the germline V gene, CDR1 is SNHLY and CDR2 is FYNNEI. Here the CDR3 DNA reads TGTGCCAGCAAGGGGTACAATGAGCAGTTCTTC. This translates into CASKGYNEQFF.